Given below is one T cell receptor (beta chain) in context. Antigen unknown. The data were produced by immunoSEQ multiplex PCR, yet TCRdb's version contains in-frame clones alone and is incomplete. The table includes more than 85,000 clones, just under 75% detected once. The data were obtained in a study of CD8 T cell repertoires and HIV-1 epitope variants. As for the study in general: Equal numbers of autologous T cell-negative cells presented antigen to enriched T cells. Study conclusions and caveats: The TAALDMSHF plasma variant had no responses, unlike KF9 (about five clonotypes) and HW9 (one).

Germline CDR1 and CDR2: MNHEY and SMNVEV (reference sequence). J lost 8 bases, V lost 0 bases, and 6 bases had no gene match. The CDR3 is made up of 15 amino acids. Sequenced: uncultured baseline CD8+ T cells from peripheral blood mononuclear cells (PBMCs). The J gene is TRBJ1-4, the V gene TRBV27, with 7 bases fitting TRBD1. The clonotype comes from a male donor with HIV. The CDR3: CASSLSTGSFEKLFF. CDR3 nucleotide sequence: TGTGCCAGCAGTTTATCGACAGGGAGTTTCGAAAAACTGTTTTTT.